This T cell receptor beta chain is drawn from a study of T cell responses to AZD1222 COVID-19 vaccine. Assay: immunoSEQ multiplex PCR; the TCRdb copy retains only in-frame clones and omits some. The sample has 100,000 to 150,000 clones, about 87% seen once; the top ten hold 4% to 4.5%. V trimming: 1 base; J trimming: 4 bases; junction bases outside the gene matches: 7. This CDR3 contains 15 residues. The germline V gene has CDR1 KGHSH and CDR2 LQKENI. The chain joins TRBV18 to TRBJ2-7, with 7 bases that match TRBD2. This TCR derives from an adult in good health. The sequenced sample was peripheral blood, obtained on day 0 of AZD1222 vaccination. CDR3 nucleotides: TGTGCCAGCTCACCACTGGGCGGGGGAAGGTACGAGCAGTACTTC. The encoded protein is CASSPLGGGRYEQYF.